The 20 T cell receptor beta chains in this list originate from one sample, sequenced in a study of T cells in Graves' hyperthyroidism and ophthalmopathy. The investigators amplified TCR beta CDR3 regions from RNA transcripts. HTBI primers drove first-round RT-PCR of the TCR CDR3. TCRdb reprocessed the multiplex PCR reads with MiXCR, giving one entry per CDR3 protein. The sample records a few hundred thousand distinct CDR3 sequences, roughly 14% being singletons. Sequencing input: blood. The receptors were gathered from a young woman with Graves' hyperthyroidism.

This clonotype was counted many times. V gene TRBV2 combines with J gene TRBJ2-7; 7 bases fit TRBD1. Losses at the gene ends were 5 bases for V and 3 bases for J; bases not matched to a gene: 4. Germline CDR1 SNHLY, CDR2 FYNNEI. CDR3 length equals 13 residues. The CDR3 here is CASSQQGIYEQYF. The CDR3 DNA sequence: TGTGCCAGCAGTCAACAGGGGATCTACGAGCAGTACTTC.

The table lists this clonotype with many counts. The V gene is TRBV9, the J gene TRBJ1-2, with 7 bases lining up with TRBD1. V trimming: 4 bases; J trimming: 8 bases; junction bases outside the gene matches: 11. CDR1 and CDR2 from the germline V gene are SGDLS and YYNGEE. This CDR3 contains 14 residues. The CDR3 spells CASSWDRKGGGYTF. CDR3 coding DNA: TGTGCCAGCAGCTGGGACAGAAAAGGAGGCGGCTACACCTTC.

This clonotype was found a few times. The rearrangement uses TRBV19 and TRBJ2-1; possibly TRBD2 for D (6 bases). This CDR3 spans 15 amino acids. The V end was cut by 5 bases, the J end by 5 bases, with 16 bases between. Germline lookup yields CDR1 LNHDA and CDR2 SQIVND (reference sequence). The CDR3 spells CASSPNSRGHNEQFF. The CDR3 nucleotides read TGTGCCAGTAGTCCCAATTCGCGGGGCCACAATGAGCAGTTCTTC.

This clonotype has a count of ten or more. Written as DNA, the CDR3 is TGCAGTGCTAGGCTAGCGGGATTGTTCAATGAGCAGTTCTTC. Its translation is CSARLAGLFNEQFF. The chain links TRBV20-1 to TRBJ2-1, with 9 bases lining up with TRBD2. This CDR3 comprises 14 residues. V lost 3 bases to trimming and J lost 6 bases; unmatched junction nucleotides: 6. Germline V gene sequence: CDR1 DFQATT, CDR2 SNEGSKA (reference sequence).

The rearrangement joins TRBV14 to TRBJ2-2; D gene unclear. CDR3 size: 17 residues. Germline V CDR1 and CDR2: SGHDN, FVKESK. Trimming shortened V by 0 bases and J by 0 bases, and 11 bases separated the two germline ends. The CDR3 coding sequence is TGTGCCAGCAGCCAAGATGTTTCCGGAGCGAACACCGGGGAGCTGTTTTTT. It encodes CASSQDVSGANTGELFF.

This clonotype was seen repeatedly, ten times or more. DNA for the CDR3: TGTGCCAGCAAGGGGGCGGGGGAATACTACGAGCAGTACTTC. As protein: CASKGAGEYYEQYF. The V and J genes are TRBV2 and TRBJ2-7; perhaps D is TRBD1 or TRBD2 (7 bases each). CDR1 is SNHLY and CDR2 is FYNNEI in the germline V gene. Trimming cost V 7 bases and J 3 bases, with 16 bases left between them. The CDR3 spans 14 residues.

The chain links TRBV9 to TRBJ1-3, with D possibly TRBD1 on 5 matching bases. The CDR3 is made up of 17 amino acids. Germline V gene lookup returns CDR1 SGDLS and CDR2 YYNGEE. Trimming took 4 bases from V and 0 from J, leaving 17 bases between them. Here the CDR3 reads CASSTRDSRSSGNTIYF. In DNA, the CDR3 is TGTGCCAGCAGCACCCGGGACTCCCGAAGCTCTGGAAACACCATATATTTT.

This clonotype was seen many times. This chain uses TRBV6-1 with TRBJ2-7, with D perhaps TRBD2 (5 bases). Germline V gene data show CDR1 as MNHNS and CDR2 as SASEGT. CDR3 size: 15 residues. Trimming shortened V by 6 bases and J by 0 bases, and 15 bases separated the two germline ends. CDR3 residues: CASSWGWESSYEQYF. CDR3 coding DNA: TGTGCCAGCAGCTGGGGTTGGGAGAGCTCCTACGAGCAGTACTTC.

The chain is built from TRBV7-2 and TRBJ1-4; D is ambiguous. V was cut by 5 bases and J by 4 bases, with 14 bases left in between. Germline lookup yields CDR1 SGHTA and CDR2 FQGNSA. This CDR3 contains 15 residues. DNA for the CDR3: TGTGCCAGCAGCCCACGGGTGGAGATTAATGAAAAACTGTTTTTT. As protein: CASSPRVEINEKLFF.

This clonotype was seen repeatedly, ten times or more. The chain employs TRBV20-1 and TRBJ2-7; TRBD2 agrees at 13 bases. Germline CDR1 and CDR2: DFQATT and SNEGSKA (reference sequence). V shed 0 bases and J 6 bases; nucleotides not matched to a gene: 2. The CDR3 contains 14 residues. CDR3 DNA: TGCAGTGCTAGAGATGGACTAGCGGGAGCCGAGCAGTACTTC. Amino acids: CSARDGLAGAEQYF.

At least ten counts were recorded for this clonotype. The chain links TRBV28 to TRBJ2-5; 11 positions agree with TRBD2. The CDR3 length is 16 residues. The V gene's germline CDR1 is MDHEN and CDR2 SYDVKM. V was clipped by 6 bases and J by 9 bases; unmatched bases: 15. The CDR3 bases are TGTGCCAGCAGATCCGGGACTAGCGGTGGAGTGGGGGCCCAGTACTTC. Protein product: CASRSGTSGGVGAQYF.

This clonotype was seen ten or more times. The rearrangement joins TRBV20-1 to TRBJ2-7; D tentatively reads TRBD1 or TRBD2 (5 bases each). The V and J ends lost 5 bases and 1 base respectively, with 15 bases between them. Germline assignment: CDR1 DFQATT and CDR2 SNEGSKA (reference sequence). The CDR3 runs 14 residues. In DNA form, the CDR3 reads TGCAGTGCTCTTTTCCGGGGCCGGTCCTACGAGCAGTACTTC. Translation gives CSALFRGRSYEQYF.

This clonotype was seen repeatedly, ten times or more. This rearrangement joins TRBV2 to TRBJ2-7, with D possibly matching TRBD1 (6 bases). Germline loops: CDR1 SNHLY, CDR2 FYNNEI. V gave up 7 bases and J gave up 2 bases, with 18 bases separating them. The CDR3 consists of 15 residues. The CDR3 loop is CASKFEGTQTYEQYF. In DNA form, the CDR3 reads TGTGCCAGCAAGTTTGAGGGGACACAGACCTACGAGCAGTACTTC.

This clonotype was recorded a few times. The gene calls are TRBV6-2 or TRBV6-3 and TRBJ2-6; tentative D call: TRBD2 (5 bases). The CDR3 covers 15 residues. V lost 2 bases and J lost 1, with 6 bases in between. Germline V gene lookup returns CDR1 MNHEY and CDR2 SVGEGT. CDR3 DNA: TGTGCCAGCAGTTACGAGGGATCTGGGGCCAACGTCCTGACTTTC. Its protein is CASSYEGSGANVLTF.

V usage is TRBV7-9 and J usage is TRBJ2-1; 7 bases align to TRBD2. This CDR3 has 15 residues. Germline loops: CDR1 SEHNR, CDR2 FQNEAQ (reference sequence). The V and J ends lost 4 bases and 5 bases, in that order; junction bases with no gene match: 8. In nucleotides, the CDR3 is TGTGCCAGCAGCTCCACCGGACTAGTTGACAATGAGCAGTTCTTC. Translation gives CASSSTGLVDNEQFF.

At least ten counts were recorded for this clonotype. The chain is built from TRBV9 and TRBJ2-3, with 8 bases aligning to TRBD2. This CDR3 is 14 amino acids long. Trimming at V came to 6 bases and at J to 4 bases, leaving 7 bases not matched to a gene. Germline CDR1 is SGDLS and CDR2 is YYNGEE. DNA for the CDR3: TGTGCCAGCAACCGGGAGGGTTATCCAGATACGCAGTATTTT. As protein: CASNREGYPDTQYF.

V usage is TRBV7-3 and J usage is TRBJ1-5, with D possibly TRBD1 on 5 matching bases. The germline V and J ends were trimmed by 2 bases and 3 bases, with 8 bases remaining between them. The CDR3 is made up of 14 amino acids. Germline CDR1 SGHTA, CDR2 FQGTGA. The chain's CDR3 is CASSLSGINQPQHF. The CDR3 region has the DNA TGTGCCAGCAGCTTATCAGGGATCAATCAGCCCCAGCATTTT.

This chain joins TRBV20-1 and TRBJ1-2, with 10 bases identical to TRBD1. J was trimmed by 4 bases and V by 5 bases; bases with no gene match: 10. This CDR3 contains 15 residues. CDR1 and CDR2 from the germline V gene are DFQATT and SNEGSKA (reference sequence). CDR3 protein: CSAPRGTGEIYGYTF. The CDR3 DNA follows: TGCAGTGCTCCGAGGGGGACAGGGGAGATCTATGGCTACACCTTC.

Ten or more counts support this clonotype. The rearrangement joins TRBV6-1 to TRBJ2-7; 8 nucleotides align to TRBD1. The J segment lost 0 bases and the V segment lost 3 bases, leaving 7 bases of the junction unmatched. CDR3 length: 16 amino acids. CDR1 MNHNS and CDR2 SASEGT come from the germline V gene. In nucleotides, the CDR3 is TGTGCCAGCAGTGACAAGGGACAGGCTCTCTCCTACGAGCAGTACTTC. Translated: CASSDKGQALSYEQYF.

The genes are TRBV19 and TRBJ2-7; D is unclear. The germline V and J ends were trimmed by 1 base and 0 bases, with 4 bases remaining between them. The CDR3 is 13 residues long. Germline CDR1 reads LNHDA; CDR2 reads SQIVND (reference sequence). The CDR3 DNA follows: TGTGCCAGTAGTATAGGGCCCTCCTACGAGCAGTACTTC. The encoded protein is CASSIGPSYEQYF.